These 21 T cell receptor beta chains were sequenced from one sample in a study of OX40 agonist ivuxolimab in advanced cancers. This table comes from immunoSEQ multiplex PCR, and its TCRdb copy is limited to in-frame clones, with some not included. The data contain fewer than 90,000 clones, about four fifths of them seen just once; the ten biggest clones take up approximately 1%. The sample in question was CD4+ or CD8+ T cells sorted from blood, obtained in a trial of the OX40 agonist ivuxolimab. The receptors were sampled from an adult with an advanced solid tumor such as melanoma, head and neck, liver or kidney cancer.

The chain employs TRBV6-1 and TRBJ1-5, with 9 positions matching TRBD1. Germline assignment: CDR1 MNHNS and CDR2 SASEGT. J gave up 0 bases and V 6 bases, and 3 bases lay outside the gene matches. CDR3 length equals 15 residues. CDR3 amino acids: CASRRDRASNQPQHF. CDR3 sequence (DNA): TGTGCCAGCAGGCGGGACAGGGCTAGCAATCAGCCCCAGCATTTT.

V gene TRBV7-9 combines with J gene TRBJ2-2; 7 nucleotides match TRBD2. This CDR3 comprises 14 residues. The ends lost 11 bases at V and 4 bases at J; junction bases unmatched: 10. The germline V gene encodes CDR1 SEHNR and CDR2 FQNEAQ (reference sequence). The CDR3 region is CAGGEVVSTGELFF. The CDR3 bases are TGTGCCGGGGGGGAAGTGGTGAGCACCGGGGAGCTGTTTTTT.

The gene calls are TRBV2 and TRBJ2-7; possible D gene TRBD2, 6 bases. V was shortened by 7 bases and J by 4 bases, with 17 bases between the two germline ends. This CDR3 has 14 residues. CDR1 and CDR2 (germline): SNHLY, FYNNEI. Written as DNA, the CDR3 is TGTGCCAGCATGGCAGGGCGGGGTTTTTACGAGCAGTACTTC. Residues: CASMAGRGFYEQYF.

The chain recombines TRBV7-9 with TRBJ2-7, with D perhaps TRBD2 (6 bases). The CDR3 spans 14 residues. Trimming removed 4 bases from V and 3 bases from J, with 13 bases in between. In germline, CDR1 is SEHNR, CDR2 FQNEAQ (reference sequence). The CDR3 DNA sequence: TGTGCCAGCAGCTCCAGGGCGGGGAGCTACGAGCAGTACTTC. Encoded protein: CASSSRAGSYEQYF.

J is TRBJ2-1 and V is TRBV9; 10 bases are shared with TRBD2. This CDR3 region has 16 residues. Trimming removed 4 bases from V and 12 bases from J; junction bases left unmatched: 16. CDR1 is SGDLS, CDR2 YYNGEE, per germline. The CDR3 reads CASSPRGSGGAGGQFF. The CDR3 DNA follows: TGTGCCAGCAGCCCCCGGGGCAGCGGGGGGGCCGGGGGGCAGTTCTTC.

The chain couples TRBV6-1 to TRBJ2-5; D is perhaps TRBD1 or TRBD2 (6 bases each). Germline assignment: CDR1 MNHNS and CDR2 SASEGT. Trimming left V 0 bases short and J 5 bases short, with 13 bases between. CDR3 length: 15 amino acids. CDR3 in DNA: TGTGCCAGCAGTGAAGCGGGGGGCAGAGAGGAGACCCAGTACTTC. Translating it yields CASSEAGGREETQYF.

Within the sample, this clone is medium-sized. The sample contains more than one DNA sequence encoding this CDR3. The CDR3 nucleotides read TGTGCCAGCAGTGAACGGCGGAACTATGGCTACACCTTC. This translates into CASSERRNYGYTF. The genes are TRBV6-1 and TRBJ1-2; D unresolved. CDR3 length: 13 residues. V was shortened by 2 bases and J by 2 bases, with 6 bases between the two germline ends. Germline CDR1 MNHNS, CDR2 SASEGT.

V gene TRBV11-2 combines with J gene TRBJ2-6; D is uncertain. Germline V CDR1 and CDR2: SGHAT, FQNNGV. Deletions cut 1 base from V and 4 bases from J, with 11 bases between. This CDR3 has 16 amino acids. The CDR3 loop is CASSLVTTAGANVLTF. The CDR3 DNA is TGTGCCAGCAGCTTAGTTACCACTGCAGGGGCCAACGTCCTGACTTTC.

The chain recombines TRBV5-6 with TRBJ2-2; 7 bases fit TRBD2. The trim removed 7 bases at V and 4 bases at J, leaving 10 bases unmatched. The CDR3 runs 15 residues. Germline CDR1 SGHDT, CDR2 YYEEEE. CDR3 DNA: TGTGCCAGCGGGAGGGGCGTTGGGGGCACCGGGGAGCTGTTTTTT. The encoded protein is CASGRGVGGTGELFF.

On this clone: A junction end diverges from the germline sequence, so it may reflect a read error. The V gene is TRBV6-1, the J gene TRBJ1-2, with D unresolved. This CDR3 is built from 10 residues. Germline V lookup: CDR1 MNHNS, CDR2 SASEGT. CDR3 sequence reads: CASSERVLRF. For the CDR3, the DNA is TGTGCCAGCAGTGAAAGGGTTTTACGCTTC.

The genes are TRBV6-1 and TRBJ1-2, with TRBD1 matching 7 bases. J gave up 6 bases and V 2 bases, and 9 bases lay outside the gene matches. Germline values: CDR1 MNHNS, CDR2 SASEGT. The CDR3 spans 15 residues. CDR3 loop: CASSEIIRGVNGYTF. The CDR3 coding sequence is TGTGCCAGCAGTGAAATAATCAGGGGGGTCAATGGCTACACCTTC.

As to this clone: The same CDR3 also results from other DNA sequences found in this sample. V and J are TRBV7-9 and TRBJ2-7; unclear D gene. Deletions cut 5 bases from V and 2 bases from J, with 10 bases between. This CDR3 spans 13 amino acids. Germline V gene data show CDR1 as SEHNR and CDR2 as FQNEAQ (reference sequence). CDR3: CASSPKGPYEQYF. The CDR3 bases are TGTGCCAGCAGCCCTAAAGGGCCCTACGAGCAGTACTTC.

This chain joins TRBV11-2 and TRBJ2-3; maybe TRBD1 (6 bases). Germline loops: CDR1 SGHAT, CDR2 FQNNGV. This CDR3 is built from 17 residues. The ends were cut back, 1 base at V and 1 base at J, with 15 bases in the middle. The CDR3 DNA follows: TGTGCCAGCAGCTTAGGGTCCCAACAGGGACGCACAGATACGCAGTATTTT. Translating gives CASSLGSQQGRTDTQYF.

In its sample, this clone was seen a few times. The J gene is TRBJ1-2, the V gene TRBV5-1; TRBD1 matches at 12 bases. The CDR3 length is 14 residues. The trim removed 4 bases at V and 6 bases at J, leaving 4 bases unmatched. Germline loops: CDR1 SGHRS, CDR2 YFSETQ. The CDR3 reads CASSPGTGGDGYTF. CDR3 coding DNA: TGCGCCAGCAGCCCCGGGACAGGGGGCGATGGCTACACCTTC.

This clone was picked up one time. CDR3 in DNA: TGTGCCAGCAAGAAGGACATATTAAACTATGGCTACACCTTC. Amino acids: CASKKDILNYGYTF. This chain links TRBV6-6 with TRBJ1-2, with D possibly TRBD1 on 5 matching bases. The germline gives CDR1 MNHNY, CDR2 SVGAGI (reference sequence). The V end lost 7 bases, the J end lost 2 bases, and 14 bases lay between the germline ends. This CDR3 has 14 amino acids.

This clone was counted only a few times. The chain employs TRBV19 and TRBJ1-1, with D perhaps TRBD1 (5 bases). This CDR3 region has 15 residues. From germline, CDR1 is LNHDA and CDR2 SQIVND (reference sequence). Trimming removed 7 bases at V and 0 bases at J, with 15 bases between. The CDR3 protein is CASTPSGVMNTEAFF. The CDR3 DNA follows: TGTGCCAGTACCCCCTCGGGGGTTATGAACACTGAAGCTTTCTTT.

The sample holds a few counts of this clone. The chain couples TRBV23-1 to TRBJ2-7; unclear D gene. TRBV23-1 is an ORF, and what it does is uncertain. The CDR3 is 14 residues long. V lost 8 bases and J 3 bases, leaving 17 bases between the germline ends. The CDR3 here is CASHNGVWVYEQYF. Here the CDR3 DNA reads TGCGCCAGCCACAATGGGGTCTGGGTCTACGAGCAGTACTTC.

The V gene is TRBV27, the J gene TRBJ1-3; D gene unclear. V was shortened by 3 bases and J by 0 bases, with 9 bases between the two germline ends. From germline, CDR1 is MNHEY and CDR2 SMNVEV (reference sequence). The CDR3 length is 15 residues. For the CDR3, the DNA is TGTGCCAGCAGTTTTTCACCTGACTCTGGAAACACCATATATTTT. This gives the protein CASSFSPDSGNTIYF.

The count of this clone is one. V usage is TRBV15 and J usage is TRBJ2-3; no clear D gene. CDR3 size: 15 residues. V was clipped by 0 bases and J by 0 bases, with 7 bases between them. Germline values: CDR1 LNHNV, CDR2 YYDKDF (reference sequence). CDR3 loop: CATSRDKFSTDTQYF. CDR3 DNA: TGTGCCACCAGCAGAGATAAGTTTAGCACAGATACGCAGTATTTT.

The rearrangement uses TRBV2 and TRBJ1-5; D unresolved. CDR3 length: 13 amino acids. Trimming removed 6 bases from V and 5 bases from J, with 11 bases in between. Germline CDR1 is SNHLY and CDR2 is FYNNEI. This chain's CDR3 is CASSREVDQPQHF. The CDR3 DNA is TGTGCCAGCAGCCGGGAGGTTGATCAGCCCCAGCATTTT.

This clone was seen a handful of times. In nucleotides, the CDR3 is TGTGCCAGCAGAGTAGACTCGATCCTGGGCGAAAAACTGTTTTTT. This translates into CASRVDSILGEKLFF. This chain joins TRBV2 and TRBJ1-4, with unresolved D. Germline V gene lookup returns CDR1 SNHLY and CDR2 FYNNEI. This CDR3 is built from 15 residues. V dropped 6 bases and J dropped 8 bases, with 19 bases sitting between them.